This T cell receptor (beta chain) originates from a study of T cells expressing NK-cell markers. Study results and limitations: Also leading the CD3+CD56-NKG2C+ fraction in a handful of donors were these clonotypes.

The TCR beta cDNA came from 5'RACE template switching with UMIs. TCRdb re-called the 5' RACE reads and gives one entry per CDR3 protein, without DNA. Its table records 550,000 to 600,000 distinct CDR3 sequences. CDR3 length: 18 amino acids. Regarding this clonotype: Its antigen is not identified.

The V gene is TRBV12-3 or TRBV12-4, the J gene TRBJ2-3; TCRdb's D call of TRBD2 is untestable without DNA. The origin of this receptor is a man younger than 35 in good health. Sample: blood T cells: a sorted CD56 or NKG2C T cell subset, CD4+ or CD8+ T cells, or bulk PBMC T cells (not recorded which). CDR3 sequence reads: CASSPGTSGSVGTDTQYF.